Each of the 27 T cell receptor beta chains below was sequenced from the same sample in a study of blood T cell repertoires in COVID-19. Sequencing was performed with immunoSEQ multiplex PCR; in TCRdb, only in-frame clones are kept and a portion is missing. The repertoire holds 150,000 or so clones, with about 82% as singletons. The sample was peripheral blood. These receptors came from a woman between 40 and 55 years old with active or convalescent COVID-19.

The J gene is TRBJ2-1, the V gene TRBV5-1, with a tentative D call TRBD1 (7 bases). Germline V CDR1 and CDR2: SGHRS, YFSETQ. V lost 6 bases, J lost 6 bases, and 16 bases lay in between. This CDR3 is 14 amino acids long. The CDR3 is CASKRRGPSNEQFF. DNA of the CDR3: TGCGCCAGCAAACGGAGGGGGCCCTCCAATGAGCAGTTCTTC.

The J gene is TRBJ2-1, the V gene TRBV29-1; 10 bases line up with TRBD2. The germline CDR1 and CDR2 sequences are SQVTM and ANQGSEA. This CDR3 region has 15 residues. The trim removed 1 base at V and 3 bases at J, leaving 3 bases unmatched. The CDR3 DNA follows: TGCAGCGTTGAAGTGACTAGCGGGCTCTACAATGAGCAGTTCTTC. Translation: CSVEVTSGLYNEQFF.

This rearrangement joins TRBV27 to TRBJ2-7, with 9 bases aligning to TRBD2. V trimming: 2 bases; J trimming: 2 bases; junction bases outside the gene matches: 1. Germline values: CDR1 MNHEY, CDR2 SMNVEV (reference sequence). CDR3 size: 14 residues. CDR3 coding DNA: TGTGCCAGCAGTTTAGCGGGAGGGACCTACGAGCAGTACTTC. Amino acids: CASSLAGGTYEQYF.

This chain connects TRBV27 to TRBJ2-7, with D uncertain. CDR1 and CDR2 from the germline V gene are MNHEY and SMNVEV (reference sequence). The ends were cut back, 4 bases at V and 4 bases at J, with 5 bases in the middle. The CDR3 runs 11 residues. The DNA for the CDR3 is TGTGCCAGCAGTTCCATTTACGAGCAGTACTTC. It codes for CASSSIYEQYF.

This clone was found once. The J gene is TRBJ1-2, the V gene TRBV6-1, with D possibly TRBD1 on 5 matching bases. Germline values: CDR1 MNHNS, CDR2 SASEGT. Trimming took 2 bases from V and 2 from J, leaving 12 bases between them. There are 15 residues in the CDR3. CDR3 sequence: CASSEFPGYNYGYTF. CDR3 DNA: TGTGCCAGCAGTGAATTTCCAGGGTACAACTATGGCTACACCTTC.

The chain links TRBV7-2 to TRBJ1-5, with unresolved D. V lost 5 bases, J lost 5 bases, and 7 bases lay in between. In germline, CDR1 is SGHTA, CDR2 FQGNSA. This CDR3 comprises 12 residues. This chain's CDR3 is CASSMTDQPQHF. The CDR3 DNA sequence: TGTGCCAGCAGCATGACTGATCAGCCCCAGCATTTT.

DNA of the CDR3: TGTGCCATCTATAGCGCCACCGGGGAGCTGTTTTTT. As protein: CAIYSATGELFF. V is TRBV2 and J is TRBJ2-2; tentative D call: TRBD2 (5 bases). Germline loops: CDR1 SNHLY, CDR2 FYNNEI. This CDR3 has 12 amino acids. Trimming stripped 10 bases from V and 4 bases from J, with 10 bases between.

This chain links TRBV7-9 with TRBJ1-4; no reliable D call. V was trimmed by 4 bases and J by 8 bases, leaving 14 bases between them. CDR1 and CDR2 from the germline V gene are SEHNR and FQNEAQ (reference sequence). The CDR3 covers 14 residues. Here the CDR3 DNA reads TGTGCCAGCAGCTCCTTCCGTGATGAGGAAAAACTGTTTTTT. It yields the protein CASSSFRDEEKLFF.

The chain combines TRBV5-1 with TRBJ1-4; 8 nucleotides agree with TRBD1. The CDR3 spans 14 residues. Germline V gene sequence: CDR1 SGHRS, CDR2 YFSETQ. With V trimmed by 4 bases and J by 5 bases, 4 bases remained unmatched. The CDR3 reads CASSLDRENEKLFF. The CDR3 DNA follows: TGCGCCAGCAGCCTGGACAGGGAAAATGAAAAACTGTTTTTT. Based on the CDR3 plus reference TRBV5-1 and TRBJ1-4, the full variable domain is KAGVTQTPRYLIKTRGQQVTLSCSPISGHRSVSWYQQTPGQGLQFLFEYFSETQRNKGNFPGRFSGRQFSNSRSEMNVSTLELGDSALYLCASSLDRENEKLFFGSGTQLSVL.

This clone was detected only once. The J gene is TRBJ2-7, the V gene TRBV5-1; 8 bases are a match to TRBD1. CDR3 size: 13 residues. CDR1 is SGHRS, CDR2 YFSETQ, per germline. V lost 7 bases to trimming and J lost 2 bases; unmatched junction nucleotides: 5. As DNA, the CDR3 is TGCGCCAGCCGACAGGGGATGACCTACGAGCAGTACTTC. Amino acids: CASRQGMTYEQYF.

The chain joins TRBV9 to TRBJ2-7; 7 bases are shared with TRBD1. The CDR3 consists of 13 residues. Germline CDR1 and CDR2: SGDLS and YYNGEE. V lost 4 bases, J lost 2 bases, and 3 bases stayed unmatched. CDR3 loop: CASSRDSPYEQYF. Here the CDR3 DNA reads TGTGCCAGCAGCAGGGACAGCCCCTACGAGCAGTACTTC.

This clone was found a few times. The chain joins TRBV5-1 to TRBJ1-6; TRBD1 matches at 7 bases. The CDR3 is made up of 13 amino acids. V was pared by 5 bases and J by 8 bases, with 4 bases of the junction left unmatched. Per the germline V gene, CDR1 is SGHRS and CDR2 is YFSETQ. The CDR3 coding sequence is TGCGCCAGCAGGTCCCAGGGGGATTCACCCCTCCACTTT. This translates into CASRSQGDSPLHF.

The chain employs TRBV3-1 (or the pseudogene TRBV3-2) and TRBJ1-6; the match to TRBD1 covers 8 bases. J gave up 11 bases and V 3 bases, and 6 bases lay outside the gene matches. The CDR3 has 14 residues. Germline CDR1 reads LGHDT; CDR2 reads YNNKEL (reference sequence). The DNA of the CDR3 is TGTGCCAGCAGCCAGGGACAGGCGGGAACACCCCTCCACTTT. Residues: CASSQGQAGTPLHF.

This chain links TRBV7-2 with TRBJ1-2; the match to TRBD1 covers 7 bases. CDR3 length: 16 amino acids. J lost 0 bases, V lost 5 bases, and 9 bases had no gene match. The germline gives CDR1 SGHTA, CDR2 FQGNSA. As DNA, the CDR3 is TGTGCCAGCAGCCCTGGGGACAGAAGAGCTAACTATGGCTACACCTTC. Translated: CASSPGDRRANYGYTF.

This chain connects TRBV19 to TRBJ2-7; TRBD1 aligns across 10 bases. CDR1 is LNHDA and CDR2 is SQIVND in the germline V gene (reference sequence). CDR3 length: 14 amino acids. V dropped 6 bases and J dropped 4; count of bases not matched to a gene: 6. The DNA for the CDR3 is TGTGCCAGTAGGAGGGGACAGGGGATTTACGAGCAGTACTTC. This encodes CASRRGQGIYEQYF.

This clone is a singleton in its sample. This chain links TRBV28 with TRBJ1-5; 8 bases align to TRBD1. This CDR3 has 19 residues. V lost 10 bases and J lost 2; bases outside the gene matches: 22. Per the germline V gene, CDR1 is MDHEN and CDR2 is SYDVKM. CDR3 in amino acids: CATRLGAGGPLSRNQPQHF. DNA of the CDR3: TGTGCCACCCGATTGGGGGCAGGGGGCCCGCTTTCACGCAATCAGCCCCAGCATTTT.

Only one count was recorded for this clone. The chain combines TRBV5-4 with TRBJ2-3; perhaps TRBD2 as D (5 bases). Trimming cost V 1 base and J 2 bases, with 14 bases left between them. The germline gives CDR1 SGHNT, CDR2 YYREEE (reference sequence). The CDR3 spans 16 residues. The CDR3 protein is CASSLLTNGPTDTQYF. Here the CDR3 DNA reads TGTGCCAGCAGCTTGTTGACTAACGGCCCCACAGATACGCAGTATTTT.

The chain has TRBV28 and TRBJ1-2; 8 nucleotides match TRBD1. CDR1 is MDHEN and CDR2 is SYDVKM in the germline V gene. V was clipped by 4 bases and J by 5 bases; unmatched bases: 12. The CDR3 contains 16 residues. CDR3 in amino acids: CASSSPYQTGGYGYTF. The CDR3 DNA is TGTGCCAGCAGTTCCCCTTATCAAACAGGGGGGTATGGCTACACCTTC.

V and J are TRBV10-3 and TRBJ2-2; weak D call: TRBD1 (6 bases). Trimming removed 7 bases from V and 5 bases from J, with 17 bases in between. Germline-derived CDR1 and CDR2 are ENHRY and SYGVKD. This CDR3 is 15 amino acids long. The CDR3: CAIKAQNRVTGELFF. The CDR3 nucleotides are TGTGCCATCAAGGCCCAGAACAGGGTTACCGGGGAGCTGTTTTTT.

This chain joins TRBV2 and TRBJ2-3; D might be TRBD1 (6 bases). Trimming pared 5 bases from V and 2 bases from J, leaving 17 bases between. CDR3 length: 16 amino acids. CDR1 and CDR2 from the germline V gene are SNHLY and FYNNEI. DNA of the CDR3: TGTGCCAGCAGTCGGGACACAACCGACCTCACAGATACGCAGTATTTT. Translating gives CASSRDTTDLTDTQYF.

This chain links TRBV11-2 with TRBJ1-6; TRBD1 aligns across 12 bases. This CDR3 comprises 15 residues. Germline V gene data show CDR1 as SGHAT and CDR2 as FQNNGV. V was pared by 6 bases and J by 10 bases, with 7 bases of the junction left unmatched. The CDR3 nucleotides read TGTGCCAGCAGGTCGGGACAGGGGGCCTTATCACCCCTCCACTTT. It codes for CASRSGQGALSPLHF.

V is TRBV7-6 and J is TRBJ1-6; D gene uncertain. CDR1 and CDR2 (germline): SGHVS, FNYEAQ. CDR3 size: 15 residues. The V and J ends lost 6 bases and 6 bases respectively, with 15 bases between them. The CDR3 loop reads CASSPDTRLNSPLHF. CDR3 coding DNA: TGTGCCAGCAGTCCCGACACCCGCCTTAATTCACCCCTCCACTTT.

For the CDR3, the DNA is TGTGCCAGCAGTTCCCAGGGGGGTCCCCTCCACTTT. Its protein product is CASSSQGGPLHF. The V call is TRBV27, the J call TRBJ1-6; 7 bases map to TRBD1. The V gene's germline CDR1 is MNHEY and CDR2 SMNVEV (reference sequence). V shed 4 bases and J 13 bases; nucleotides not matched to a gene: 4. The CDR3 loop spans 12 amino acids.

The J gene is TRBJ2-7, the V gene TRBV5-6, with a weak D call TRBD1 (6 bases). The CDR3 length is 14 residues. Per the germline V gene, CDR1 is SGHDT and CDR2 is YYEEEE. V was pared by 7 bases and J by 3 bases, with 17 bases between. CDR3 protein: CASGARGQSYEQYF. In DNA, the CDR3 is TGTGCCAGCGGAGCAAGGGGACAAAGCTACGAGCAGTACTTC.

The CDR3 DNA reads as TGTGCCACCAGTGACCTATACACAGATACGCAGTATTTT. This gives the protein CATSDLYTDTQYF. The genes are TRBV24-1 and TRBJ2-3; D uncertain. CDR3 length: 13 residues. Germline loops: CDR1 KGHDR, CDR2 SFDVKD. Deletions cut 4 bases from V and 2 bases from J, with 6 bases between.

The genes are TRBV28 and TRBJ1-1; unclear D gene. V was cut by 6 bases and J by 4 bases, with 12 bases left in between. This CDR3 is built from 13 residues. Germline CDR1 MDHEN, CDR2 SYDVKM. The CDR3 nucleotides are TGTGCCAGCAGATCGTACACGGGCACTGAAGCTTTCTTT. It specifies CASRSYTGTEAFF.

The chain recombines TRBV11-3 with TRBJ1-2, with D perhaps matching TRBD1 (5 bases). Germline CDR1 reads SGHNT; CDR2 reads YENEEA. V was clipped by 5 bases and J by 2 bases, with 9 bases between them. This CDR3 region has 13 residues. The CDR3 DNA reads TGTGCCAGCAGCCCCGGGGGGAACTATGGCTACACCTTC. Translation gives CASSPGGNYGYTF.